The 24 T cell receptor beta chains presented below share a single source sample, sequenced in a study of T cell clones after liver transplantation. Clones were sequenced by immunoSEQ multiplex PCR, and TCRdb holds only the in-frame ones, with some missing. The sample shows tens of thousands of clones, 60% to 80% of them seen only once. The input for sequencing was CD4+ T cells from blood, taken at the 22-month timepoint. These TCRs come from a human patient who received a liver transplant. The graft donor may have contributed some T cells.

This clone was recorded a few times. The chain combines TRBV10-3 with TRBJ2-7; TRBD1 matches at 8 bases. Germline CDR1 reads ENHRY; CDR2 reads SYGVKD. The CDR3 sequence is 16 residues long. Losses at the gene ends were 7 bases for V and 1 base for J; bases not matched to a gene: 12. This CDR3 reads CAIMERTGRLSYEQYF. CDR3 DNA: TGTGCCATCATGGAAAGGACAGGGAGGTTGTCCTACGAGCAGTACTTC.

The chain combines TRBV30 with TRBJ1-4; a possible D gene is TRBD1 (5 bases). This CDR3 contains 15 residues. Trimming removed 3 bases from V and 4 bases from J, with 15 bases in between. Germline V gives CDR1 GTSNPN, CDR2 SVGIG (reference sequence). The CDR3 DNA reads TGTGCCTGGAGCATCGGGGGTTTAGATAATGAAAAACTGTTTTTT. The encoded protein is CAWSIGGLDNEKLFF. Based on the CDR3 plus reference TRBV30 and TRBJ1-4, the full variable domain is SQTIHQWPATLVQPVGSPLSLECTVEGTSNPNLYWYRQAAGRGLQLLFYSVGIGQISSEVPQNLSASRPQDRQFILSSKKLLLSDSGFYLCAWSIGGLDNEKLFFGSGTQLSVL.

J is TRBJ2-2 and V is TRBV10-3, with 11 bases aligning to TRBD2. Germline lookup yields CDR1 ENHRY and CDR2 SYGVKD. J was trimmed by 3 bases and V by 10 bases; bases with no gene match: 4. The CDR3 has 14 amino acids. CDR3: CATSSGGYTGELFF. The CDR3 DNA reads TGTGCCACCTCTAGCGGGGGGTACACCGGGGAGCTGTTTTTT.

This clone was seen many times. The chain links TRBV2 to TRBJ2-5; tentative D call: TRBD2 (6 bases). V lost 7 bases to trimming and J lost 13 bases, with 19 bases between them. The CDR3 covers 12 residues. Germline V lookup: CDR1 SNHLY, CDR2 FYNNEI. The CDR3 DNA reads TGTGCCAGCACGGGGGACTCTCCGAGGGGGTACTTC. As protein: CASTGDSPRGYF.

The chain employs TRBV6-5 and TRBJ1-3; no clear D. The ends were cut back, 0 bases at V and 0 bases at J, with 9 bases in the middle. This CDR3 comprises 16 residues. Germline CDR1 MNHEY, CDR2 SVGAGI. CDR3 residues: CASSYSHLRSGNTIYF. CDR3 DNA sequence: TGTGCCAGCAGTTACTCTCACCTACGCTCTGGAAACACCATATATTTT.

The chain carries TRBV19 and TRBJ1-1; 7 positions match TRBD1. J lost 5 bases, V lost 6 bases, and 9 bases had no gene match. Germline assignment: CDR1 LNHDA and CDR2 SQIVND (reference sequence). This CDR3 contains 14 residues. The CDR3 DNA follows: TGTGCCAGTAGACCAGGACAGGCTCGGACTGAAGCTTTCTTT. Amino acid sequence: CASRPGQARTEAFF.

This clone appeared once. The chain uses TRBV6-1 and TRBJ1-1; D is ambiguous. Deletions cut 4 bases from V and 4 bases from J, with 13 bases between. Germline values: CDR1 MNHNS, CDR2 SASEGT. The CDR3 contains 14 residues. CDR3 protein: CASSVEIGGTEAFF. CDR3 in DNA: TGTGCCAGCAGTGTGGAGATTGGAGGCACTGAAGCTTTCTTT.

This chain joins TRBV5-4 and TRBJ2-7; 13 bases align to TRBD2. V lost 3 bases, J lost 0 bases, and 3 bases stayed unmatched. Germline loops: CDR1 SGHNT, CDR2 YYREEE (reference sequence). The CDR3 spans 16 residues. CDR3: CASSWGLAGSSYEQYF. The CDR3 bases are TGTGCCAGCAGCTGGGGACTAGCGGGGTCCTCCTACGAGCAGTACTTC.

This clone was recorded a few times. The genes are TRBV11-3 and TRBJ2-1; 7 nucleotides line up with TRBD1. Germline CDR1 is SGHNT and CDR2 is YENEEA. The CDR3 consists of 16 residues. V shed 1 base, J shed 8 bases, and the junction held 11 bases outside the gene matches. CDR3 amino acids: CASSLGSGGPRDEQFF. CDR3 in DNA: TGTGCCAGCAGCTTAGGTTCAGGGGGTCCTAGGGATGAGCAGTTCTTC. Full variable domain (missing parts from reference TRBV11-3 and TRBJ2-1): EAGVVQSPRYKIIEKKQPVAFWCNPISGHNTLYWYLQNLGQGPELLIRYENEEAVDDSQLPKDRFSAERLKGVDSTLKIQPAELGDSAVYLCASSLGSGGPRDEQFFGPGTRLTVL.

The rearrangement links TRBV2 to TRBJ2-2, with D perhaps TRBD2 (6 bases). V lost 2 bases and J lost 4, with 8 bases in between. CDR1 is SNHLY and CDR2 is FYNNEI in the germline V gene. This CDR3 comprises 14 residues. The CDR3 here is CASSELASTGELFF. The DNA of the CDR3 is TGTGCCAGCAGTGAACTAGCGAGCACCGGGGAGCTGTTTTTT.

The V gene is TRBV28, the J gene TRBJ2-7; TRBD1 aligns across 8 bases. The CDR3 loop spans 14 amino acids. CDR1 and CDR2 from the germline V gene are MDHEN and SYDVKM. J lost 2 bases, V lost 6 bases, and 6 bases had no gene match. The CDR3 coding sequence is TGTGCCAGCAGACCGAAGGACAGGGCCTACGAGCAGTACTTC. The encoded protein is CASRPKDRAYEQYF.

The gene calls are TRBV18 and TRBJ2-3; 7 bases line up with TRBD2. Germline values: CDR1 KGHSH, CDR2 LQKENI. CDR3 size: 13 residues. V lost 2 bases to trimming and J lost 5 bases; unmatched junction nucleotides: 1. The CDR3: CASSPGEGDTQYF. The CDR3 nucleotides read TGTGCCAGCTCACCAGGGGAGGGAGATACGCAGTATTTT.

The chain joins TRBV10-1 to TRBJ2-3; the match to TRBD1 covers 11 bases. Germline V CDR1 and CDR2: WNHNN, SYGVQD (reference sequence). The V segment lost 4 bases and the J segment 5 bases; nucleotides outside the gene matches: 8. CDR3 length equals 16 residues. In DNA, the CDR3 is TGCGCCAGCAGTGCCCCCGGACAGGGGGCTGAAGATACGCAGTATTTT. It yields the protein CASSAPGQGAEDTQYF.

The chain couples TRBV9 to TRBJ1-1, with no clear D. Trimming stripped 4 bases from V and 6 bases from J, with 19 bases between. There are 15 residues in the CDR3. Germline V lookup: CDR1 SGDLS, CDR2 YYNGEE. The CDR3 DNA sequence: TGTGCCAGCAGCCCAACGGACGGGAGCTGGGCTGAAGCTTTCTTT. Translated, it gives CASSPTDGSWAEAFF.

This clone was seen only a few times. This chain joins TRBV6-1 and TRBJ2-2; 8 bases are a match to TRBD1. Trimming cost V 11 bases and J 2 bases; bases outside gene matches: 10. Germline assignment: CDR1 MNHNS and CDR2 SASEGT. The CDR3 length is 15 residues. The DNA of the CDR3 is TGTGCCGCCTTCGGGACAGGCTACAACACCGGGGAGCTGTTTTTT. This encodes CAAFGTGYNTGELFF.

The gene calls are TRBV28 and TRBJ2-5, with 7 bases that match TRBD2. V lost 3 bases and J lost 5; bases outside the gene matches: 18. The length of the CDR3 is 18 residues. The germline V gene encodes CDR1 MDHEN and CDR2 SYDVKM. Here the CDR3 DNA reads TGTGCCAGCAGTTTGAATTTGGCATCCGGGGGGAAGCAGGAGACCCAGTACTTC. It is translated as CASSLNLASGGKQETQYF.

This chain connects TRBV4-1 to TRBJ1-1; 8 bases agree with TRBD1. With 4 bases clipped from V and 4 bases from J, the junction kept 17 bases outside the gene matches. The CDR3 is 18 residues long. The V gene's germline CDR1 is MGHRA and CDR2 YSYEKL. CDR3 coding DNA: TGCGCCAGCAGCCCCGGGGCCGCCAGGGGGCGCGGGACCACTGAAGCTTTCTTT. Protein: CASSPGAARGRGTTEAFF.

The V and J genes are TRBV19 and TRBJ2-4; 9 bases map to TRBD1. Trimming removed 4 bases from V and 8 bases from J; junction bases left unmatched: 9. The CDR3 covers 15 residues. Germline V gene data show CDR1 as LNHDA and CDR2 as SQIVND (reference sequence). CDR3 residues: CASSKQTGGLDIQYF. The CDR3 nucleotides read TGTGCCAGTAGTAAACAGACAGGGGGGTTGGACATTCAGTACTTC.

This chain connects TRBV4-2 to TRBJ1-6, with D perhaps matching TRBD1 (5 bases). The CDR3 sequence is 18 residues long. CDR1 LGHNA and CDR2 YNFKEQ come from the germline V gene. The V end was cut by 0 bases, the J end by 1 base, with 13 bases between. The CDR3 sequence is CASSQEASGGSYNSPLHF. CDR3 DNA sequence: TGTGCCAGCAGCCAAGAAGCCTCTGGGGGGTCCTATAATTCACCCCTCCACTTT.

This clone showed up just a few times. The chain employs TRBV27 and TRBJ1-6; D uncertain. Germline V gene sequence: CDR1 MNHEY, CDR2 SMNVEV (reference sequence). Trimming cost V 3 bases and J 7 bases, with 10 bases left between them. This CDR3 has 14 residues. CDR3 protein: CASSFRSGNSPLHF. The DNA for the CDR3 is TGTGCCAGCAGTTTTCGATCGGGGAATTCACCCCTCCACTTT.

This chain links TRBV5-1 with TRBJ2-7, with D perhaps TRBD1 or TRBD2 (5 bases each). Germline CDR1 is SGHRS and CDR2 is YFSETQ. Trimming shortened V by 4 bases and J by 3 bases, and 20 bases separated the two germline ends. This CDR3 contains 16 residues. Here the CDR3 reads CASSPSSGTPGYEQYF. The CDR3 nucleotides are TGCGCCAGCAGCCCCTCCTCCGGGACCCCCGGCTACGAGCAGTACTTC. The variable domain in full, with the rest retrieved from reference TRBV5-1 and TRBJ2-7, is KAGVTQTPRYLIKTRGQQVTLSCSPISGHRSVSWYQQTPGQGLQFLFEYFSETQRNKGNFPGRFSGRQFSNSRSEMNVSTLELGDSALYLCASSPSSGTPGYEQYFGPGTRLTVT.

In DNA, the CDR3 is TGTGCCAGCTCACCCCCGACAGGGGCCGAAGCTTTCTTT. Translation gives CASSPPTGAEAFF. The gene calls are TRBV18 and TRBJ1-1, with 8 bases lining up with TRBD1. Germline loops: CDR1 KGHSH, CDR2 LQKENI. The CDR3 has 13 amino acids. V shed 3 bases and J 8 bases; nucleotides not matched to a gene: 5. The variable domain in full, with the rest retrieved from reference TRBV18 and TRBJ1-1, is NAGVMQNPRHLVRRRGQEARLRCSPMKGHSHVYWYRQLPEEGLKFMVYLQKENIIDESGMPKERFSAEFPKEGPSILRIQQVVRGDSAAYFCASSPPTGAEAFFGQGTRLTVV.

Concerning this clone: The junction departs from the called germline gene at one end, perhaps through a read error. The chain joins TRBV27 to TRBJ2-1; D is undetermined. Germline V gives CDR1 MNHEY, CDR2 SMNVEV (reference sequence). This CDR3 region has 14 residues. CDR3 region: CASIGGVYYNGQFF. The DNA for the CDR3 is TGTGCCAGCATCGGCGGAGTATACTACAATGGGCAGTTCTTC.

The CDR3, as DNA: TGTAAAATGGACAGGGGGGTCAATCAGCCCCAGCATTTT. Amino acids: CKMDRGVNQPQHF. This chain joins TRBV6-4 and TRBJ1-5, with TRBD1 matching over 10 bases. The germline V gene encodes CDR1 MRHNA and CDR2 SNTAGT. The length of the CDR3 is 13 residues.